Listed below are T cell receptor beta chains from one sample, sequenced in a study of T cell changes during pregnancy in multiple sclerosis. Here immunoSEQ multiplex PCR was the method, and the copy in TCRdb shows in-frame clones only, minus some. This table has tens of thousands of clones, around 94% appearing once. The input for sequencing was CD8+ T cells from peripheral blood mononuclear cells, taken after pregnancy. The receptor set was obtained from a female donor with multiple sclerosis, enrolled in a pregnancy study. Both conserved end residues are trimmed from each CDR3. Each record gives: V gene, D gene, J gene, CDR3 protein. A D gene is named only where the DNA matches it firmly.

TRBV27	NA	TRBJ2-5	ASSLTGSYGETQY
TRBV4-1	TRBD2	TRBJ2-7	ASSQDAGGGSYEQY
TRBV4-2	TRBD2	TRBJ2-1	ASSQRREGYNEQF
TRBV30	TRBD2	TRBJ2-1	AGYLGTGRLAGGYEQF
TRBV4-1	NA	TRBJ2-7	ASSQVTRVGPFWN
TRBV6-6	TRBD1	TRBJ1-2	ASSNPGQGLGGYT
TRBV27	TRBD2	TRBJ2-7	ASGTSGNYEQY
TRBV4-1	NA	TRBJ2-3	ASSPGVTSTDTQY
TRBV11-3	NA	TRBJ1-1	ASSLAGVGTEAF
TRBV6-5	NA	TRBJ2-7	ASSWSPGMGYEQY
TRBV9	NA	TRBJ1-4	ASSGRVATNEKLF
TRBV11-2	TRBD1	TRBJ2-5	ASSSRGQALQETQY
TRBV10-3	NA	TRBJ2-5	AIEDNQETQY
TRBV2	NA	TRBJ2-7	ASSEGEGRGTIYEQY
TRBV15	TRBD1	TRBJ1-2	ATSSGQGAYGYT
TRBV27	NA	TRBJ2-1	ASSYNPSGNEQF
TRBV5-8	NA	TRBJ2-1	ASSLGEINEQF
TRBV27	NA	TRBJ2-7	ASHPWGDSYEQY
TRBV11-2	NA	TRBJ2-7	ASSLAGTPVYEQY
TRBV2	TRBD2	TRBJ2-7	ASSEATSGSYEQY
TRBV7-8	NA	TRBJ2-1	ASSLTTGTLRYNEQF
TRBV25-1	TRBD1	TRBJ1-2	ASSETGNAGYT
TRBV9	TRBD2	TRBJ2-7	ASSVGPGLAVGYEQY
TRBV5-1	TRBD1	TRBJ2-3	ASSVRDRGDTQY
TRBV5-5	TRBD1	TRBJ2-7	ASSLTGAREQY
TRBV5-4	NA	TRBJ1-3	ASSLSRGNTIY
TRBV4-2	TRBD2	TRBJ2-7	ASSQAAGGGYEQY
TRBV4-3	NA	TRBJ1-3	ASSLSLSGNTIY
TRBV4-1	TRBD2	TRBJ2-7	ASSPGLAGRYEQY
TRBV30	TRBD1	TRBJ2-7	AWRTGTGFDEQY
TRBV7-6	NA	TRBJ2-7	ASSLVDSSYEQY
TRBV5-1	NA	TRBJ2-1	ASSLWTASYNEQF
TRBV5-4	TRBD2	TRBJ2-1	ASSWGTSGANEQF
TRBV5-1	NA	TRBJ2-5	ASSHSSGEETQY
TRBV27	NA	TRBJ2-7	ASSFSGAYEQY
TRBV5-1	NA	TRBJ2-3	ASSLGTDGGVTDTQY
TRBV5-5	TRBD1	TRBJ1-4	ASSDTGTANEKLF
TRBV7-6	TRBD2	TRBJ2-3	ASSLGGWGTSGTTDTQY
TRBV10-3	TRBD1	TRBJ2-7	AISEWGQGYEQY
TRBV5-1	NA	TRBJ2-2	ASSFEGANTGELF
TRBV29-1	TRBD2	TRBJ2-1	SVPGGAGANNEQF